A selection of T cell receptor beta chains follows, all from one sample in a study of T cells in Graves' hyperthyroidism and ophthalmopathy. TCRdb ran MiXCR on the multiplex PCR reads and lists one entry per CDR3 protein. This table holds about 350,000 distinct CDR3 sequences, over 11% found once. The sample consisted of blood. These receptors came from a woman in her twenties or thirties with Graves' hyperthyroidism. The conserved cysteine and the conserved F or W are not part of the CDR3 here. The order of the fields is CDR3 protein, V gene, J gene, CDR3 length.

cdr3_aa: ASMGRRNTEAF
v_call: TRBV7-9
j_call: TRBJ1-1
cdr3_length: 11

cdr3_aa: ASSLGLAGGRFTGELF
v_call: TRBV7-8
j_call: TRBJ2-2
cdr3_length: 16

cdr3_aa: ASSTGTAYEQY
v_call: TRBV6-2/TRBV6-3
j_call: TRBJ2-7
cdr3_length: 11

cdr3_aa: ASSSTGGAGGPKNIQY
v_call: TRBV11-2
j_call: TRBJ2-4
cdr3_length: 16

cdr3_aa: SARGEQGIGTEAF
v_call: TRBV20-1
j_call: TRBJ1-1
cdr3_length: 13

cdr3_aa: ASSPRLAGGTDTQY
v_call: TRBV4-3
j_call: TRBJ2-3
cdr3_length: 14

cdr3_aa: ASSLGSSGIAAETQY
v_call: TRBV11-2
j_call: TRBJ2-5
cdr3_length: 15

cdr3_aa: ASSPLGAGVGEQY
v_call: TRBV11-2
j_call: TRBJ2-7
cdr3_length: 13

cdr3_aa: ASQSGEANYGYT
v_call: TRBV28
j_call: TRBJ1-2
cdr3_length: 12

cdr3_aa: ASSQKRRTEAF
v_call: TRBV3-1
j_call: TRBJ1-1
cdr3_length: 11

cdr3_aa: ASSLPGVDEQY
v_call: TRBV11-2
j_call: TRBJ2-7
cdr3_length: 11

cdr3_aa: ASSPWIGLGTTGELF
v_call: TRBV11-3
j_call: TRBJ2-2
cdr3_length: 15

cdr3_aa: ATARGSNQPQH
v_call: TRBV10-3
j_call: TRBJ1-5
cdr3_length: 11

cdr3_aa: ASRSQGAVTGELF
v_call: TRBV27
j_call: TRBJ2-2
cdr3_length: 13

cdr3_aa: ASSQEYGGRPQH
v_call: TRBV3-1
j_call: TRBJ1-5
cdr3_length: 12

cdr3_aa: ASSPNPSGKSGELF
v_call: TRBV6-1
j_call: TRBJ2-2
cdr3_length: 14

cdr3_aa: ASTKAGGPRNEQF
v_call: TRBV2
j_call: TRBJ2-1
cdr3_length: 13

cdr3_aa: ASRPMTGGLYNEQF
v_call: TRBV12-3/TRBV12-4
j_call: TRBJ2-1
cdr3_length: 14

cdr3_aa: ASSLGAENIQY
v_call: TRBV28
j_call: TRBJ2-4
cdr3_length: 11

cdr3_aa: ASSSLRGPFYNEQF
v_call: TRBV11-2
j_call: TRBJ2-1
cdr3_length: 14

cdr3_aa: ASSQESSGRYEQY
v_call: TRBV4-3
j_call: TRBJ2-7
cdr3_length: 13

cdr3_aa: ASSERGQQY
v_call: TRBV27
j_call: TRBJ2-7
cdr3_length: 9

cdr3_aa: ASSSGRGVETQY
v_call: TRBV6-5
j_call: TRBJ2-5
cdr3_length: 12

cdr3_aa: SARRIGRPLQETQY
v_call: TRBV20-1
j_call: TRBJ2-5
cdr3_length: 14

cdr3_aa: ASSFQVAGHEQF
v_call: TRBV11-2
j_call: TRBJ2-1
cdr3_length: 12